The next 26 T cell receptor beta chains were all read from a single sample in a study of blood T cell repertoires in COVID-19. TCRdb keeps only in-frame clones here, not all; method: immunoSEQ multiplex PCR. This table holds 70,000 or so clones, about nine tenths found once. Sequenced sample: peripheral blood. The receptors here all came from a woman aged 18-29 years with acute or convalescent COVID-19.

The gene calls are TRBV6-1 and TRBJ1-5, with D possibly matching TRBD1 (6 bases). The CDR3 consists of 15 residues. Germline CDR1 reads MNHNS; CDR2 reads SASEGT. V was trimmed by 0 bases and J by 9 bases, leaving 15 bases between them. The CDR3 here is CASSEAWGLQGPQHF. CDR3 in DNA: TGTGCCAGCAGTGAAGCCTGGGGGCTTCAGGGGCCCCAGCATTTT.

CDR3 sequence (DNA): TGTGCCAGCAGCTCGGACAGGCCGTCATACGAGCAGTACTTC. This sequence encodes CASSSDRPSYEQYF. This chain connects TRBV7-9 to TRBJ2-7; 7 nucleotides align to TRBD1. This CDR3 has 14 residues. Germline V lookup: CDR1 SEHNR, CDR2 FQNEAQ (reference sequence). Losses at the gene ends were 4 bases for V and 4 bases for J; bases not matched to a gene: 7. Based on the CDR3 plus reference TRBV7-9 and TRBJ2-7, the full variable domain is DTGVSQNPRHKITKRGQNVTFRCDPISEHNRLYWYRQTLGQGPEFLTYFQNEAQLEKSRLLSDRFSAERPKGSFSTLEIQRTEQGDSAMYLCASSSDRPSYEQYFGPGTRLTVT.

This clone showed up just once. The chain recombines TRBV5-6 with TRBJ1-4, with D possibly being TRBD1 (6 bases). The CDR3 has 18 amino acids. The V and J ends lost 0 bases and 0 bases respectively, with 15 bases between them. Germline CDR1 and CDR2: SGHDT and YYEEEE. For the CDR3, the DNA is TGTGCCAGCAGCTTGGATTTGGGCAGGGGTGCAACTAATGAAAAACTGTTTTTT. Translating gives CASSLDLGRGATNEKLFF.

CDR3 nucleotide sequence: TGTGCCAGCAGCCCGGGACAGGGGGAAATAACTGAAGCTTTCTTT. This encodes CASSPGQGEITEAFF. V usage is TRBV12-1 and J usage is TRBJ1-1; the D call of TRBD1 is as the table states it, not checked on the DNA. TRBV12-1 is given as a pseudogene. This CDR3 spans 15 amino acids.

The CDR3 protein is CASSWQATDTQYF. The CDR3 DNA reads TGTGCCAGTAGTTGGCAGGCCACAGATACGCAGTATTTT. The chain joins TRBV19 to TRBJ2-3, with no clear D. The CDR3 runs 13 residues. In germline, CDR1 is LNHDA, CDR2 SQIVND (reference sequence). Deletions cut 5 bases from V and 2 bases from J, with 8 bases between.

The rearrangement links TRBV18 to TRBJ1-4; 10 nucleotides align to TRBD1. V shed 3 bases and J 6 bases; nucleotides not matched to a gene: 4. The CDR3 is 15 residues long. Germline CDR1 and CDR2: KGHSH and LQKENI. The CDR3 sequence: CASSPPGTGDEKLFF. CDR3 sequence (DNA): TGTGCCAGCTCACCCCCCGGGACAGGGGATGAAAAACTGTTTTTT. Using reference TRBV18 and TRBJ1-4 for the parts outside the CDR3, the full variable domain is NAGVMQNPRHLVRRRGQEARLRCSPMKGHSHVYWYRQLPEEGLKFMVYLQKENIIDESGMPKERFSAEFPKEGPSILRIQQVVRGDSAAYFCASSPPGTGDEKLFFGSGTQLSVL.

This rearrangement joins TRBV3-1 (or the pseudogene TRBV3-2) to TRBJ1-2; possible D gene TRBD1, 6 bases. Germline V gene lookup returns CDR1 LGHDT and CDR2 YNNKEL (reference sequence). V dropped 2 bases and J dropped 9 bases, with 13 bases sitting between them. The CDR3 extends over 13 amino acids. The CDR3 DNA reads as TGTGCCAGCAGCCAACTAGGGACAAAGAGCTACACCTTC. It translates to CASSQLGTKSYTF.

The gene calls are TRBV7-2 and TRBJ1-2; no clear D. The CDR3 length is 13 residues. Germline V gives CDR1 SGHTA, CDR2 FQGNSA. Trimming cost V 5 bases and J 8 bases, with 15 bases left between them. The CDR3 coding sequence is TGTGCCAGCAGCCTTACAGCAGTGGAAGGCTACACCTTC. Translation gives CASSLTAVEGYTF.

The V and J genes are TRBV11-1 and TRBJ1-1; no clear D gene. Trimming removed 5 bases from V and 0 bases from J, with 13 bases in between. The CDR3 runs 15 residues. CDR1 is SGHAT, CDR2 FQDESV, per germline (reference sequence). CDR3 sequence reads: CASSEDINMNTEAFF. CDR3 bases: TGTGCCAGCAGCGAAGATATAAACATGAACACTGAAGCTTTCTTT.

The V and J genes are TRBV3-1 (or the pseudogene TRBV3-2) and TRBJ1-5, with a weak D call TRBD1 (6 bases). In germline, CDR1 is LGHDT, CDR2 YNNKEL (reference sequence). The CDR3 consists of 14 residues. The germline V and J ends were trimmed by 6 bases and 4 bases, with 13 bases remaining between them. CDR3 DNA: TGTGCCAGCAGTCGGGCAGGGGATAATCAGCCCCAGCATTTT. Protein: CASSRAGDNQPQHF.

J is TRBJ2-7 and V is TRBV7-9; the match to TRBD1 covers 10 bases. Germline lookup yields CDR1 SEHNR and CDR2 FQNEAQ (reference sequence). The CDR3 extends over 16 amino acids. V shed 2 bases, J shed 6 bases, and the junction held 10 bases outside the gene matches. The CDR3 DNA is TGTGCCAGCAGCTTAATTGCGGGACAGGGGTCTCTCGAGCAGTACTTC. Its protein product is CASSLIAGQGSLEQYF.

The chain has TRBV30 and TRBJ1-2, with 7 bases that match TRBD1. The length of the CDR3 is 12 residues. Trimming at V came to 4 bases and at J to 8 bases, leaving 7 bases not matched to a gene. The V gene's germline CDR1 is GTSNPN and CDR2 SVGIG (reference sequence). CDR3 amino acids: CAWTAGGFGYTF. The CDR3 DNA sequence: TGTGCCTGGACGGCAGGGGGGTTCGGCTACACCTTC.

This clone has just one count. The CDR3 is CATSEGQGLNMDGELFF. The CDR3 nucleotides read TGTGCCACCAGTGAGGGACAGGGGCTAAATATGGACGGGGAGCTGTTTTTT. J is TRBJ2-2 and V is TRBV24-1; 10 bases map to TRBD1. The CDR3 consists of 17 residues. In germline, CDR1 is KGHDR, CDR2 SFDVKD. V lost 4 bases to trimming and J lost 7 bases; unmatched junction nucleotides: 11.

The J gene is TRBJ2-3, the V gene TRBV29-1; D ambiguous. V lost 6 bases, J lost 2 bases, and 3 bases lay in between. Germline CDR1 SQVTM, CDR2 ANQGSEA. The CDR3 is made up of 10 amino acids. The CDR3 spells CSVYTDTQYF. CDR3 bases: TGCAGCGTCTACACAGATACGCAGTATTTT.

This chain uses TRBV11-2 with TRBJ1-3; D unresolved. Germline V gene sequence: CDR1 SGHAT, CDR2 FQNNGV. With 0 bases removed from V and 2 bases from J, the gap between germline ends came to 11 bases. CDR3 length equals 16 residues. The CDR3 bases are TGTGCCAGCAGCTTAGACGAGGCGGGTCCTGGAAACACCATATATTTT. Translating gives CASSLDEAGPGNTIYF.

The chain uses TRBV7-8 and TRBJ1-5; the match to TRBD1 covers 9 bases. The CDR3 is made up of 17 amino acids. Germline V gene sequence: CDR1 SGHVS, CDR2 FQNEAQ. V lost 1 base to trimming and J lost 4 bases; unmatched junction nucleotides: 8. The CDR3 is CASSLVSGTGFNQPQHF. For the CDR3, the DNA is TGTGCCAGCAGCTTAGTGTCAGGGACAGGGTTTAATCAGCCCCAGCATTTT.

V gene TRBV14 combines with J gene TRBJ1-2; D is perhaps TRBD1 (6 bases). The V gene lost 4 bases and the J gene lost 7 bases, with 10 bases spanning the gap. The germline V gene encodes CDR1 SGHDN and CDR2 FVKESK. CDR3 length: 12 amino acids. In DNA form, the CDR3 reads TGTGCCAGCAGCCGACACAGGGCTGGCTACACCTTC. Translated, it gives CASSRHRAGYTF.

The V gene is TRBV19, the J gene TRBJ2-1, with TRBD2 matching 7 bases. The germline CDR1 and CDR2 sequences are LNHDA and SQIVND (reference sequence). J lost 9 bases, V lost 2 bases, and 10 bases had no gene match. This CDR3 region has 15 residues. CDR3 amino acids: CASSILRGRGAEQFF. CDR3 nucleotide sequence: TGTGCCAGTAGTATATTACGTGGGAGGGGCGCTGAGCAGTTCTTC.

The gene calls are TRBV4-2 and TRBJ1-2, with 7 bases fitting TRBD1. The germline CDR1 and CDR2 sequences are LGHNA and YNFKEQ. The junction had 11 bases not matched to a gene; V was cut back by 3 bases and J by 7 bases. The CDR3 covers 15 residues. The CDR3 bases are TGTGCCAGCAGCCATGTCGACAGGGAAAGCTCTGGCTACACCTTC. Translating it yields CASSHVDRESSGYTF.

V and J are TRBV11-1 and TRBJ2-2; D may be TRBD1 (5 bases). V gave up 1 base and J gave up 6 bases, with 15 bases separating them. Germline CDR1 reads SGHAT; CDR2 reads FQDESV (reference sequence). This CDR3 has 16 amino acids. CDR3 sequence: CASSLEAQGSAGELFF. In DNA form, the CDR3 reads TGTGCCAGCAGCTTAGAGGCGCAGGGAAGCGCCGGGGAGCTGTTTTTT.

This chain connects TRBV4-3 to TRBJ1-1; weak D call: TRBD1 (6 bases). V lost 2 bases and J 5 bases, leaving 18 bases between the germline ends. The CDR3 spans 16 residues. Looked up from germline, CDR1 is LGHNA and CDR2 is YSLEER. As DNA, the CDR3 is TGCGCCAGCAGCCAATTCAGCGGGGGGGCGCGAACTGAAGCTTTCTTT. Residues: CASSQFSGGARTEAFF.

This chain joins TRBV6-5 and TRBJ2-1, with 10 nucleotides matching TRBD2. CDR1 is MNHEY, CDR2 SVGAGI, per germline. Germline trimming cut 3 bases from V and 2 bases from J; bases unmatched to any gene: 4. There are 16 residues in the CDR3. In nucleotides, the CDR3 is TGTGCCAGCAGTTATGGAGCGGGGGGGACCTACAATGAGCAGTTCTTC. As protein: CASSYGAGGTYNEQFF.

The chain combines TRBV6-4 with TRBJ2-1; tentative D call: TRBD2 (6 bases). Per germline, CDR1 MRHNA and CDR2 SNTAGT. V gave up 3 bases and J gave up 7 bases, with 16 bases separating them. This CDR3 has 15 amino acids. The CDR3 coding sequence is TGTGCCAGCAGTGAGGACAAGGCTGGGAGGAATGAGCAGTTCTTC. Translation gives CASSEDKAGRNEQFF.

The V and J genes are TRBV6-2 or TRBV6-3 and TRBJ2-2, with D possibly being TRBD2 (6 bases). The CDR3 totals 16 residues. Germline V CDR1 and CDR2: MNHEY, SVGEGT. Trimming shortened V by 5 bases and J by 8 bases, and 21 bases separated the two germline ends. DNA of the CDR3: TGTGCCAGCAGTCCGCGGGGACCCTTAAACTTTGGGGAGCTGTTTTTT. It codes for CASSPRGPLNFGELFF.

A single count supports this clone. The CDR3 nucleotides are TGTGCCAGCAGTTTGGACAGAGTAGATGGCTACACCTTC. This translates into CASSLDRVDGYTF. The V gene is TRBV28, the J gene TRBJ1-2; tentative D call: TRBD1 (6 bases). Germline CDR1 MDHEN, CDR2 SYDVKM. Trimming took 3 bases from V and 6 from J, leaving 11 bases between them. This CDR3 contains 13 residues.

This rearrangement joins TRBV5-4 to TRBJ1-2; no clear D gene. V lost 4 bases and J 4 bases, leaving 23 bases between the germline ends. Germline CDR1 and CDR2: SGHNT and YYREEE (reference sequence). CDR3 length: 17 amino acids. Written as DNA, the CDR3 is TGTGCCAGCAGCAGAACCGCCGCCGGTGGTCGAAGCTATGGCTACACCTTC. Its protein is CASSRTAAGGRSYGYTF.